This is a list of T cell receptor beta chains from one sample in a study of regulatory T cells in long-lasting Graves disease. Using its own MiXCR run on the multiplex PCR reads, TCRdb lists one record per CDR3 protein. The sample has 300,000 to 400,000 distinct CDR3 sequences; roughly 16% are singletons. Material: peripheral blood mononuclear cells (PBMCs), obtained at new diagnosis, from a patient treated with antithyroid drugs. These receptors came from a female donor with Graves disease. Both conserved end residues are part of each CDR3. The D gene is left open where the match is weak. Size is omitted from some rows. Given values are once, few, many or a class for expanded clones.

v_call: TRBV20-1
clone_size: few
j_call: TRBJ1-5
d_call: .
cdr3_aa: CSARGRGQGQPQHF
cdr3_nt: TGCAGTGCTAGGGGCAGGGGCCAGGGACAGCCCCAGCATTTT

v_call: TRBV20-1
clone_size: .
j_call: TRBJ2-1
d_call: TRBD1
cdr3_aa: CSATPNRGVEQFF
cdr3_nt: TGCAGTGCTACACCAAACAGGGGGGTTGAGCAGTTCTTC

v_call: TRBV12-3/TRBV12-4
clone_size: many
j_call: TRBJ2-7
d_call: TRBD2
cdr3_aa: CASSPPRASGRSTSYEQYF
cdr3_nt: TGTGCCAGCAGCCCACCAAGGGCTAGCGGGAGGTCGACATCCTACGAGCAGTACTTC

v_call: TRBV5-5
clone_size: .
j_call: TRBJ2-7
d_call: .
cdr3_aa: CASSLTHRTTGEQYF
cdr3_nt: TGTGCCAGCAGCCTCACTCATCGTACGACAGGCGAGCAGTACTTC

v_call: TRBV7-2
clone_size: many
j_call: TRBJ2-7
d_call: TRBD1
cdr3_aa: CASSLDRGQGLSEQYF
cdr3_nt: TGTGCCAGCAGCTTAGATCGCGGACAGGGACTCTCCGAGCAGTACTTC

v_call: TRBV20-1
clone_size: few
j_call: TRBJ2-5
d_call: TRBD2
cdr3_aa: CSLEGASGGRAETQYF
cdr3_nt: TGCAGTTTGGAGGGGGCTAGCGGGGGCCGAGCGGAGACCCAGTACTTC

v_call: TRBV12-3/TRBV12-4
clone_size: many
j_call: TRBJ1-5
d_call: TRBD1
cdr3_aa: CASSPRQGAWPQHF
cdr3_nt: TGTGCCAGCAGTCCTCGACAGGGGGCTTGGCCCCAGCATTTT

v_call: TRBV2
clone_size: many
j_call: TRBJ2-5
d_call: .
cdr3_aa: CASSDGFGNQETQYF
cdr3_nt: TGTGCCAGCAGTGATGGTTTTGGGAATCAAGAGACCCAGTACTTC

v_call: TRBV6-5
clone_size: many
j_call: TRBJ2-5
d_call: .
cdr3_aa: CASSYSSQETQYF
cdr3_nt: TGTGCCAGCAGTTACAGTAGTCAAGAGACCCAGTACTTC

v_call: TRBV28
clone_size: many
j_call: TRBJ2-1
d_call: TRBD2
cdr3_aa: CASSLMASGRSEQFF
cdr3_nt: TGTGCCAGCAGTTTGATGGCTAGCGGGAGAAGTGAGCAGTTCTTC

v_call: TRBV10-3
clone_size: many
j_call: TRBJ1-6
d_call: .
cdr3_aa: CAIGIQNSPLHF
cdr3_nt: TGTGCCATCGGAATCCAGAATTCACCCCTCCACTTT

v_call: TRBV27
clone_size: few
j_call: TRBJ2-7
d_call: .
cdr3_aa: CAVASSYEQYF
cdr3_nt: TGTGCCGTGGCGAGCTCCTACGAGCAGTACTTC

v_call: TRBV24-1
clone_size: .
j_call: TRBJ2-2
d_call: TRBD1
cdr3_aa: CATSDPTGTGGSGELFF
cdr3_nt: TGTGCCACCAGTGATCCAACCGGGACAGGGGGTTCGGGGGAGCTGTTTTTT

v_call: TRBV7-2
clone_size: many
j_call: TRBJ2-1
d_call: TRBD2
cdr3_aa: CASSQRGLAGNEQFF
cdr3_nt: TGTGCCAGCAGCCAACGTGGACTAGCGGGAAATGAGCAGTTCTTC

v_call: TRBV18
clone_size: few
j_call: TRBJ2-2
d_call: .
cdr3_aa: CASSPDWETGELFF
cdr3_nt: TGTGCCAGCTCACCAGATTGGGAGACCGGGGAGCTGTTTTTT

v_call: TRBV10-2
clone_size: .
j_call: TRBJ1-5
d_call: .
cdr3_aa: CASSTGTSFQPQHF
cdr3_nt: TGCGCCAGCAGTACCGGGACATCTTTTCAGCCCCAGCATTTT

v_call: TRBV20-1
clone_size: many
j_call: TRBJ1-2
d_call: .
cdr3_aa: CSAFREGVDYGYTF
cdr3_nt: TGCAGTGCCTTCAGAGAGGGGGTAGACTATGGCTACACCTTC

v_call: TRBV7-9
clone_size: many
j_call: TRBJ2-3
d_call: TRBD2
cdr3_aa: CASSPGLEESTDTQYF
cdr3_nt: TGTGCCAGCAGCCCTGGACTAGAGGAGAGCACAGATACGCAGTATTTT

v_call: TRBV6-1
clone_size: many
j_call: TRBJ1-5
d_call: TRBD1
cdr3_aa: CASSEWSSQGFDQPQHF
cdr3_nt: TGTGCCAGCAGTGAGTGGAGCTCACAGGGGTTCGATCAGCCCCAGCATTTT

v_call: TRBV11-2
clone_size: .
j_call: TRBJ2-6
d_call: .
cdr3_aa: CASRPTLVVGANVLTF
cdr3_nt: TGTGCCAGCAGGCCGACCCTCGTGGTCGGGGCCAACGTCCTGACTTTC

v_call: TRBV12-3/TRBV12-4
clone_size: .
j_call: TRBJ2-5
d_call: .
cdr3_aa: CASSLETAQETQYF
cdr3_nt: TGTGCCAGCAGTTTAGAGACAGCCCAAGAGACCCAGTACTTC

v_call: TRBV4-1
clone_size: .
j_call: TRBJ2-3
d_call: TRBD2
cdr3_aa: CASSLLALADTQYF
cdr3_nt: TGCGCCAGCAGCCTACTAGCGTTGGCAGATACGCAGTATTTT

v_call: TRBV6-4
clone_size: .
j_call: TRBJ2-3
d_call: TRBD1
cdr3_aa: CASTLGQSTDTQYF
cdr3_nt: TGTGCCAGCACCTTGGGACAGAGCACAGATACGCAGTATTTT

v_call: TRBV5-5
clone_size: many
j_call: TRBJ1-1
d_call: .
cdr3_aa: CASSLVGELNTEAFF
cdr3_nt: TGTGCCAGCAGCTTGGTTGGGGAGTTAAACACTGAAGCTTTCTTT

v_call: TRBV6-1
clone_size: .
j_call: TRBJ2-7
d_call: TRBD2
cdr3_aa: CASSARPKREPGREQYF
cdr3_nt: TGTGCCAGCAGTGCCCGCCCAAAGCGGGAGCCAGGTCGGGAGCAGTACTTC

v_call: TRBV27
clone_size: .
j_call: TRBJ1-6
d_call: .
cdr3_aa: CASSFMREGTYNSPLHF
cdr3_nt: TGTGCCAGCAGTTTTATGAGGGAAGGGACCTATAATTCACCCCTCCACTTT

v_call: TRBV6-1
clone_size: many
j_call: TRBJ2-7
d_call: TRBD1
cdr3_aa: CASSLTGGDSYEQYF
cdr3_nt: TGTGCCAGCAGCCTAACAGGGGGTGACTCCTACGAGCAGTACTTC

v_call: TRBV20-1
clone_size: many
j_call: TRBJ2-2
d_call: .
cdr3_aa: CSARVPAGNTGELFF
cdr3_nt: TGCAGTGCTAGAGTCCCGGCAGGCAACACCGGGGAGCTGTTTTTT

v_call: TRBV28
clone_size: many
j_call: TRBJ2-3
d_call: .
cdr3_aa: CASSLPPGQPISTDTQYF
cdr3_nt: TGTGCCAGCAGTTTACCCCCAGGGCAGCCGATTAGCACAGATACGCAGTATTTT

v_call: TRBV3-1
clone_size: .
j_call: TRBJ2-2
d_call: .
cdr3_aa: CASSHRKNTGELFF
cdr3_nt: TGTGCCAGCAGCCACAGGAAGAACACCGGGGAGCTGTTTTTT

v_call: TRBV7-6
clone_size: few
j_call: TRBJ2-2
d_call: .
cdr3_aa: CASSLAKAGELFF
cdr3_nt: TGTGCCAGCAGCTTAGCAAAGGCCGGGGAGCTGTTTTTT

v_call: TRBV6-1
clone_size: .
j_call: TRBJ2-5
d_call: TRBD2
cdr3_aa: CASTPSSGQGGETQYF
cdr3_nt: TGTGCCAGCACCCCTTCTAGCGGGCAAGGGGGAGAGACCCAGTACTTC

v_call: TRBV7-9
clone_size: many
j_call: TRBJ2-2
d_call: TRBD1
cdr3_aa: CASVTTGNGAQTGELFF
cdr3_nt: TGTGCCAGCGTCACGACAGGGAACGGGGCCCAGACCGGGGAGCTGTTTTTT

v_call: TRBV29-1
clone_size: .
j_call: TRBJ2-2
d_call: TRBD1
cdr3_aa: CSVDPQGANTGELFF
cdr3_nt: TGCAGCGTGGACCCTCAGGGGGCAAACACCGGGGAGCTGTTTTTT

v_call: TRBV29-1
clone_size: many
j_call: TRBJ2-5
d_call: .
cdr3_aa: CSSLVAGETQYF
cdr3_nt: TGCAGCTCCCTAGTCGCGGGCGAGACCCAGTACTTC

v_call: TRBV7-2
clone_size: once
j_call: TRBJ2-7
d_call: TRBD1
cdr3_aa: CASSLIGGTGVEQYF
cdr3_nt: TGTGCCAGCAGCCTAATTGGGGGGACAGGGGTCGAGCAGTACTTC

v_call: TRBV6-5
clone_size: .
j_call: TRBJ2-5
d_call: .
cdr3_aa: CASSYRLTPEETQYF
cdr3_nt: TGTGCCAGCAGTTATAGACTGACCCCGGAAGAGACCCAGTACTTC

v_call: TRBV5-1
clone_size: many
j_call: TRBJ2-5
d_call: .
cdr3_aa: CASSLGGPAGTQYF
cdr3_nt: TGCGCCAGCAGCTTGGGGGGCCCGGCGGGGACCCAGTACTTC

v_call: TRBV28
clone_size: many
j_call: TRBJ1-5
d_call: .
cdr3_aa: CASSCDGSQPQHF
cdr3_nt: TGTGCCAGCAGTTGCGACGGCAGTCAGCCCCAGCATTTT

v_call: TRBV7-7
clone_size: many
j_call: TRBJ1-2
d_call: .
cdr3_aa: CASSSTPRAGVYNYGYTF
cdr3_nt: TGTGCCAGCAGCTCGACTCCCCGTGCGGGGGTCTACAACTATGGCTACACCTTC

v_call: TRBV7-9
clone_size: .
j_call: TRBJ2-5
d_call: TRBD2
cdr3_aa: CASSYLAGEETQYF
cdr3_nt: TGTGCCAGCAGCTACTTGGCGGGGGAAGAGACCCAGTACTTC

v_call: TRBV20-1
clone_size: .
j_call: TRBJ2-7
d_call: .
cdr3_aa: CSARAATGMAYEQYF
cdr3_nt: TGCAGTGCTAGGGCCGCTACAGGGATGGCCTACGAGCAGTACTTC

v_call: TRBV28
clone_size: many
j_call: TRBJ2-7
d_call: .
cdr3_aa: CASSRLENSYEQYF
cdr3_nt: TGTGCCAGCAGTCGGTTGGAGAATTCCTACGAGCAGTACTTC

v_call: TRBV6-5
clone_size: many
j_call: TRBJ1-6
d_call: .
cdr3_aa: CASSYRTGLNNSPLHF
cdr3_nt: TGTGCCAGCAGCTACAGAACAGGGTTGAATAATTCACCCCTCCACTTT

v_call: TRBV6-1
clone_size: many
j_call: TRBJ2-2
d_call: .
cdr3_aa: CASSEVTAYEAELFF
cdr3_nt: TGTGCCAGCAGTGAGGTGACAGCTTACGAGGCGGAGCTGTTTTTT

v_call: TRBV29-1
clone_size: many
j_call: TRBJ2-7
d_call: .
cdr3_aa: CSVESLGGGGGEQYF
cdr3_nt: TGCAGCGTTGAATCCCTGGGTGGGGGCGGAGGCGAGCAGTACTTC